What follows are 18 T cell receptor beta chains derived from one specimen sequenced in a study of shared clonotypes between healthy human individuals. The assay was immunoSEQ multiplex PCR, and TCRdb's table has in-frame clones only and misses some. The sample includes a few million clones, approximately 94% seen only once; the top ten take more than 0.12%. Sequences were obtained from naive CD4+ T cells sorted from blood. Subset here: CD45RA+ positively selected. These receptors were collected from a man aged 18 to 35 in good health.

The table lists this clone with a count of one. The rearrangement uses TRBV30 and TRBJ2-3; TRBD1 aligns across 12 bases. Per the germline V gene, CDR1 is GTSNPN and CDR2 is SVGIG (reference sequence). This CDR3 has 17 amino acids. The trim removed 3 bases at V and 4 bases at J, leaving 11 bases unmatched. The chain's CDR3 is CAWSPPKGQGAADTQYF. CDR3 DNA sequence: TGTGCCTGGAGCCCGCCCAAGGGACAGGGGGCGGCAGATACGCAGTATTTT.

Worth noting for this clone: Within the sample, other DNA sequences also encode this same CDR3. The V call is TRBV11-2, the J call TRBJ1-1, with D possibly matching TRBD1 (6 bases). The V gene lost 2 bases and the J gene lost 4 bases, with 11 bases spanning the gap. Germline CDR1 is SGHAT and CDR2 is FQNNGV. This CDR3 comprises 14 residues. CDR3: CASSLRGGGTEAFF. In nucleotides, the CDR3 is TGTGCCAGCAGCTTACGGGGAGGGGGCACTGAAGCTTTCTTT.

The genes are TRBV6-1 and TRBJ1-5; no firm D call. The CDR3 totals 14 residues. The germline V gene encodes CDR1 MNHNS and CDR2 SASEGT. Trimming took off 8 bases at V and 3 bases at J, with 14 bases between the two ends. The CDR3 is CASVRPGPNQPQHF. CDR3 DNA: TGTGCCAGCGTCCGGCCGGGCCCCAATCAGCCCCAGCATTTT.

This chain connects TRBV7-9 to TRBJ2-7; 9 nucleotides line up with TRBD1. The CDR3 runs to 15 residues. V was pared by 1 base and J by 5 bases, with 6 bases of the junction left unmatched. Germline values: CDR1 SEHNR, CDR2 FQNEAQ (reference sequence). CDR3 region: CASSLVSGTGNEQYF. The CDR3 DNA reads TGTGCCAGCAGCTTAGTGAGTGGGACAGGGAACGAGCAGTACTTC.

The chain joins TRBV11-3 to TRBJ2-1; D might be TRBD1 (5 bases). There are 15 residues in the CDR3. The ends were cut back, 5 bases at V and 7 bases at J, with 18 bases in the middle. Germline V CDR1 and CDR2: SGHNT, YENEEA. CDR3 region: CASSRARGAGNEQFF. CDR3 bases: TGTGCCAGCAGCCGGGCCCGTGGGGCCGGTAATGAGCAGTTCTTC.

V is TRBV10-3 and J is TRBJ2-2; 9 bases match TRBD2. V shed 8 bases and J 3 bases; nucleotides not matched to a gene: 4. The CDR3 consists of 14 residues. The germline V gene has CDR1 ENHRY and CDR2 SYGVKD. CDR3 DNA sequence: TGTGCCATCGATGGCGGGGGGGACACCGGGGAGCTGTTTTTT. This translates into CAIDGGGDTGELFF.

The CDR3 DNA follows: TGCGCCAGCAGCTTGACGCAGCTAGCTAACTATGGCTACACCTTC. It translates to CASSLTQLANYGYTF. The V gene is TRBV5-1, the J gene TRBJ1-2; no reliable D call. V was shortened by 1 base and J by 0 bases, with 10 bases between the two germline ends. The CDR3 sequence is 15 residues long. The germline V gene encodes CDR1 SGHRS and CDR2 YFSETQ.

V is TRBV10-1 and J is TRBJ2-5; D is perhaps TRBD2 (6 bases). The CDR3 covers 15 residues. The V end lost 0 bases, the J end lost 1 base, and 9 bases lay between the germline ends. The germline V gene encodes CDR1 WNHNN and CDR2 SYGVQD (reference sequence). The DNA of the CDR3 is TGCGCCAGCAGTGAGTCCGGCGGGGCCCAAGAGACCCAGTACTTC. Translation gives CASSESGGAQETQYF.

The J gene is TRBJ2-7, the V gene TRBV19, with 8 positions matching TRBD1. Germline V gene sequence: CDR1 LNHDA, CDR2 SQIVND (reference sequence). This CDR3 is 15 amino acids long. Germline trimming cut 1 base from V and 3 bases from J; bases unmatched to any gene: 5. CDR3 loop: CASSIAQTGDYEQYF. The DNA of the CDR3 is TGTGCCAGTAGTATAGCTCAGACAGGGGACTACGAGCAGTACTTC.

This chain links TRBV6-1 with TRBJ2-5, with a weak D call TRBD1 (5 bases). The CDR3 length is 15 residues. CDR1 and CDR2 (germline): MNHNS, SASEGT. V was shortened by 3 bases and J by 1 base, with 12 bases between the two germline ends. The CDR3 DNA reads as TGTGCCAGCAGTGACCGACAGACATTCCAAGAGACCCAGTACTTC. Protein product: CASSDRQTFQETQYF.

The rearrangement links TRBV5-6 to TRBJ1-2; no definite D call. From germline, CDR1 is SGHDT and CDR2 YYEEEE. CDR3 size: 14 residues. The V and J ends lost 0 bases and 2 bases respectively, with 8 bases between them. The CDR3 DNA follows: TGTGCCAGCAGCTTGGAGGCGGGGAACTATGGCTACACCTTC. Translated: CASSLEAGNYGYTF.

This chain links TRBV4-3 with TRBJ2-7; 13 nucleotides agree with TRBD2. CDR1 and CDR2 (germline): LGHNA, YSLEER. The CDR3 extends over 15 amino acids. Trimming removed 4 bases from V and 6 bases from J; junction bases left unmatched: 6. The CDR3 loop reads CASSLTRLAGGEQYF. CDR3 DNA sequence: TGCGCCAGCAGCCTAACCCGACTAGCGGGAGGCGAGCAGTACTTC.

V and J are TRBV9 and TRBJ2-3; TRBD1 is a possible D gene (6 bases). Germline CDR1 reads SGDLS; CDR2 reads YYNGEE. CDR3 length equals 14 residues. V was cut by 0 bases and J by 5 bases, with 10 bases left in between. The CDR3 loop reads CASSVDDRQDTQYF. In DNA, the CDR3 is TGTGCCAGCAGCGTAGATGACAGGCAAGATACGCAGTATTTT.

A single count supports this clone. The genes are TRBV19 and TRBJ2-7, with D hard to call. Germline CDR1 and CDR2: LNHDA and SQIVND (reference sequence). V was trimmed by 5 bases and J by 2 bases, leaving 19 bases between them. The CDR3 totals 16 residues. CDR3 in DNA: TGTGCCAGTAGTCCAACCCGGTCCATCAGCGCCTACGAGCAGTACTTC. It translates to CASSPTRSISAYEQYF.

The chain joins TRBV9 to TRBJ2-5, with TRBD2 matching 7 bases. V lost 4 bases and J lost 1; bases outside the gene matches: 7. The CDR3 contains 15 residues. Per germline, CDR1 SGDLS and CDR2 YYNGEE. The CDR3 nucleotides are TGTGCCAGCAGCCCAACGGGCGGGGGCCAAGAGACCCAGTACTTC. This sequence encodes CASSPTGGGQETQYF.

The V call is TRBV5-1, the J call TRBJ2-1, with TRBD1 as a possible D gene (6 bases). Trimming cost V 5 bases and J 4 bases, with 13 bases left between them. The length of the CDR3 is 14 residues. CDR1 is SGHRS and CDR2 is YFSETQ in the germline V gene. CDR3 loop: CASSWDIAYNEQFF. CDR3 nucleotides: TGCGCCAGCAGTTGGGACATCGCATACAATGAGCAGTTCTTC.

The chain employs TRBV29-1 and TRBJ1-1; weak D call: TRBD1 (5 bases). This CDR3 is 13 amino acids long. In germline, CDR1 is SQVTM, CDR2 ANQGSEA. The germline V and J ends were trimmed by 7 bases and 4 bases, with 16 bases remaining between them. CDR3 coding DNA: TGCAGCGCGAGAGGGACTGGGGGCACTGAAGCTTTCTTT. As protein: CSARGTGGTEAFF.

Turning to this clone: The junction does not match germline at one end; this may be a read error. This CDR3 is also generated by other DNA sequences in the sample. The V and J genes are TRBV7-7 and TRBJ1-1; no reliable D call. The CDR3 is 13 residues long. Germline CDR1 reads SSHAT; CDR2 reads FNYEAQ (reference sequence). Here the CDR3 DNA reads TGTGCTAGCAGCTTGGGTCGGGAAACTGAAGCTTTCTTT. Translating gives CASSLGRETEAFF.